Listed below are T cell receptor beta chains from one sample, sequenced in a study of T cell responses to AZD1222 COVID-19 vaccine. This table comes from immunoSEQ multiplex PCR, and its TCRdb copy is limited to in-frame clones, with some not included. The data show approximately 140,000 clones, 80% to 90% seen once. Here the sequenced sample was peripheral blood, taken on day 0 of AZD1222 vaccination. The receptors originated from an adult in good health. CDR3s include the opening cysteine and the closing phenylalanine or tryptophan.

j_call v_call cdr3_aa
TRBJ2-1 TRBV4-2 CASSQDSSSQFF
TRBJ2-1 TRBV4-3 CASSPASGGIYNEQFF
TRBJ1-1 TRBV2 CASGAGGDNTEAFF
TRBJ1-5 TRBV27 CASSLVGTGRNQPQHF
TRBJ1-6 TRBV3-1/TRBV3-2 CASSHAIREESYNSPLHF
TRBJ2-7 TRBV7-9 CASDTGGEQYF
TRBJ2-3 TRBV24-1 CATSDPRTVDADTQYF
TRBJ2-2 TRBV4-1 CASSQDYVAGELFF
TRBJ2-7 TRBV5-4 CASSFKQGVRYEQYF
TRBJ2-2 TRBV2 CASRGRSNTGELFF
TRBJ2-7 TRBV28 CASSSGSTGRHEQYF
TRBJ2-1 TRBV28 CASSSRLAGAYEQFF
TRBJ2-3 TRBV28 CASSFALGGTLSTDTQYF
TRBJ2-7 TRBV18 CASSPRGSPGTYEQYF
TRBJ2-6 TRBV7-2 CASSFSSGSGANVLTF
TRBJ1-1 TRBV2 CASSEKFSGGKAFF
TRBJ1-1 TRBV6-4 CASSAGDNTEAFF
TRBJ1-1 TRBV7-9 CASSLQGSAEAFF
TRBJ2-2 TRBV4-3 CASSQDEGARRDSGCAGELFF
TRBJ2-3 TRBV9 CASSGAAVSTDTQYF
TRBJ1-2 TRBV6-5 CASSDTGVNYGYTF
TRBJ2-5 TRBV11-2 CASREGRVETQYF
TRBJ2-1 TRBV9 CASSSPKDGPIHNEQFF
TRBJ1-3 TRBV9 CASSEGGRGLNTIYF
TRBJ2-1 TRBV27 CASSLLEGLAAYNEQFF
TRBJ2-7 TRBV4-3 CASSPDRRLWVYEQYF
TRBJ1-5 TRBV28 CASSPATGGNQPQHF
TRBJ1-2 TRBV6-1 CASSESDVQGNGYTF
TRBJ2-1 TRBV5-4 CASSSGLAGALNEQFF
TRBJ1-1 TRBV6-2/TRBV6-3 CASSTNLMNTEAFF
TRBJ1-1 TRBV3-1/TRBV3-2 CASSQDLVNREAFF
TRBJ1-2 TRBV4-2 CASSQAFRGPSGYTF
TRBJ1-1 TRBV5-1 CASSLAPDRGDTEAFF
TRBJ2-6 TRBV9 CASSVGRDSTLSGANVLTF